This is a list of T cell receptor beta chains from one sample in a study of T cell responses to AZD1222 COVID-19 vaccine. Profiled with immunoSEQ multiplex PCR; TCRdb holds only in-frame clones, not every one. Of approximately 170,000 clones listed, around 91% are singletons. Sequencing was performed on peripheral blood, taken on day 0 of AZD1222 vaccination. The source of these receptors is an adult in good health. Each CDR3 is given with its conserved first and last residue.

v_call: TRBV5-4
j_call: TRBJ2-3
cdr3_aa: CASSLAGTPTTDTQYF

v_call: TRBV19
j_call: TRBJ1-4
cdr3_aa: CASSIPGSEKLFF

v_call: TRBV11-2
j_call: TRBJ1-1
cdr3_aa: CASSAGAAEAFF

v_call: TRBV11-3
j_call: TRBJ2-6
cdr3_aa: CASSLAGTSGANVLTF

v_call: TRBV3-1/TRBV3-2
j_call: TRBJ1-1
cdr3_aa: CASSQEVSVNTEAFF

v_call: TRBV7-9
j_call: TRBJ2-5
cdr3_aa: CASSHAGFQETQYF

v_call: TRBV3-1/TRBV3-2
j_call: TRBJ2-7
cdr3_aa: CASSQGSLVPYF

v_call: TRBV2
j_call: TRBJ1-2
cdr3_aa: CASTTGGGDPGYYGYTF

v_call: TRBV20-1
j_call: TRBJ1-5
cdr3_aa: CSASLAGRRNQPQHF

v_call: TRBV18
j_call: TRBJ2-3
cdr3_aa: CASSPDSSSAQYF

v_call: TRBV28
j_call: TRBJ1-5
cdr3_aa: CASSSTRRGQGQPQHF

v_call: TRBV25-1
j_call: TRBJ1-2
cdr3_aa: CASSEGTEANYGYTF

v_call: TRBV5-1
j_call: TRBJ2-1
cdr3_aa: CASSASGGPYNEQFF

v_call: TRBV18
j_call: TRBJ2-5
cdr3_aa: CASSPGNQETQYF

v_call: TRBV5-1
j_call: TRBJ2-1
cdr3_aa: CASSLETDYNEQFF

v_call: TRBV11-1
j_call: TRBJ2-7
cdr3_aa: CASSLGVLTASEQYF

v_call: TRBV4-1
j_call: TRBJ1-1
cdr3_aa: CASSQRPTLLDTEAFF

v_call: TRBV4-1
j_call: TRBJ2-2
cdr3_aa: CASSQPGQLTGELFF

v_call: TRBV18
j_call: TRBJ2-1
cdr3_aa: CASSPGAYNEQFF

v_call: TRBV15
j_call: TRBJ2-5
cdr3_aa: CATSRGSARQETQYF

v_call: TRBV5-5
j_call: TRBJ1-6
cdr3_aa: CASSSQAGGSYNSPLHF

v_call: TRBV10-1
j_call: TRBJ2-3
cdr3_aa: CASSGAGGTDTQYF

v_call: TRBV7-3
j_call: TRBJ2-1
cdr3_aa: CASSLQAGLSSYNEQFF

v_call: TRBV11-1
j_call: TRBJ2-5
cdr3_aa: CASSLVPEYQETQYF

v_call: TRBV6-5
j_call: TRBJ2-7
cdr3_aa: CASSYLSGQVYEQYF

v_call: TRBV18
j_call: TRBJ1-1
cdr3_aa: CASSPQLGLGGMNTEAFF

v_call: TRBV5-8
j_call: TRBJ2-7
cdr3_aa: CASSLSGLSYEQYF

v_call: TRBV7-2
j_call: TRBJ2-5
cdr3_aa: CASSSRSQETQYF

v_call: TRBV6-5
j_call: TRBJ1-5
cdr3_aa: CASSYSTAERGQPQHF

v_call: TRBV7-3
j_call: TRBJ1-1
cdr3_aa: CASSSGHTNTEAFF

v_call: TRBV7-9
j_call: TRBJ1-2
cdr3_aa: CASSLAHDFGYTF

v_call: TRBV5-6
j_call: TRBJ1-5
cdr3_aa: CASSLNPSNQPQHF

v_call: TRBV28
j_call: TRBJ2-7
cdr3_aa: CASTPTSGGAYEQYF

v_call: TRBV11-3
j_call: TRBJ2-5
cdr3_aa: CASSQTWPQETQYF

v_call: TRBV24-1
j_call: TRBJ2-5
cdr3_aa: CATSDGKELRGETQYF

v_call: TRBV5-8
j_call: TRBJ2-1
cdr3_aa: CASSLGQRSYNEQFF

v_call: TRBV9
j_call: TRBJ2-2
cdr3_aa: CASSALPGTGTGELFF

v_call: TRBV6-4
j_call: TRBJ2-7
cdr3_aa: CASSLRTGLFSYEQYF

v_call: TRBV6-2/TRBV6-3
j_call: TRBJ2-1
cdr3_aa: CASSYPRTSGGPTYNEQFF

v_call: TRBV19
j_call: TRBJ1-2
cdr3_aa: CASSIWPGEVNYGYTF

v_call: TRBV5-4
j_call: TRBJ1-6
cdr3_aa: CASSLGVYNSPLHF

v_call: TRBV7-9
j_call: TRBJ1-1
cdr3_aa: CASSRLGGTEAFF

v_call: TRBV29-1
j_call: TRBJ2-3
cdr3_aa: CSVEGGFLGAQGDTQYF

v_call: TRBV2
j_call: TRBJ1-5
cdr3_aa: CASSVQGTYQPQHF

v_call: TRBV30
j_call: TRBJ2-7
cdr3_aa: CAWSVDSSYEQYF

v_call: TRBV2
j_call: TRBJ1-5
cdr3_aa: CASKTVSGLDQPQHF

v_call: TRBV2
j_call: TRBJ2-1
cdr3_aa: CASSGYRVADEQFF

v_call: TRBV2
j_call: TRBJ1-6
cdr3_aa: CASLGQRNSPLHF